This entry features one TCR beta chain sequence. Its antigen remains unknown. V lost 2 bases and J lost 2, with 10 bases in between. CDR1 is MNHNS and CDR2 is SASEGT in the germline V gene. The CDR3 has 15 amino acids. This sample is part of a study of CD8 T cells in ankylosing spondylitis. MiXCR, applied by TCRdb to the 5' RACE reads, yields one record per CDR3 protein. The table lists roughly 440,000 distinct CDR3 sequences, 15% to 20% of them singletons. Study-wide results and limits: Characteristic of ankylosing spondylitis blood, it appeared, was a TCR beta motif comprising several highly homologous variants.

The rearrangement joins TRBV6-1 to TRBJ1-5; no firm D call. The source is a male donor with ankylosing spondylitis. The sample taken for sequencing was blood, either unsorted or a sorted T cell fraction (not recorded which). CDR3 sequence (DNA): TGTGCCAGCAGTGAATTTGGGTGGGGCAATCAGCCCCAGCATTTT. Protein: CASSEFGWGNQPQHF.